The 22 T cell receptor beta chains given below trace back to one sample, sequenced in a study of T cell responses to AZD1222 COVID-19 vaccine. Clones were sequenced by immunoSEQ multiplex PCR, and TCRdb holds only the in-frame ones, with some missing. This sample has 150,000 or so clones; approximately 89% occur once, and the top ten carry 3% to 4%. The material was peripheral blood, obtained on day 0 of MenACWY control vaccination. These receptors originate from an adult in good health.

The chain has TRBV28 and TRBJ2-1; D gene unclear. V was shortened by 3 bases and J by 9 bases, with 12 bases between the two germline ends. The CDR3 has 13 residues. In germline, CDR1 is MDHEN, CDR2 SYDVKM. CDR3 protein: CASSFGGSPEQFF. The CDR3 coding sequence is TGTGCCAGCAGTTTTGGTGGATCGCCTGAGCAGTTCTTC.

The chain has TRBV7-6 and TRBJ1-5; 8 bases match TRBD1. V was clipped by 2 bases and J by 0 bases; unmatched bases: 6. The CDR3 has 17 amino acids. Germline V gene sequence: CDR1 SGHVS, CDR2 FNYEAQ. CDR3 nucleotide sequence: TGTGCCAGCAGCTTAATGGGACAGGCAGATAGCAATCAGCCCCAGCATTTT. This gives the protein CASSLMGQADSNQPQHF.

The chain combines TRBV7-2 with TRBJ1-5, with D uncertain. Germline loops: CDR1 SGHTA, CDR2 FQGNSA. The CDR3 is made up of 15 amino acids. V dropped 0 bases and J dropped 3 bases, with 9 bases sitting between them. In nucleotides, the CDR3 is TGTGCCAGCAGCTTAGCTCCGGGCTTCAATCAGCCCCAGCATTTT. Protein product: CASSLAPGFNQPQHF.

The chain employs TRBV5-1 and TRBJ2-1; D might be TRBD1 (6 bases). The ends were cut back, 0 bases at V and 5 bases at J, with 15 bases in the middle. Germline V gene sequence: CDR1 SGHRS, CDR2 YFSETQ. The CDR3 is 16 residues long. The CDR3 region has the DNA TGCGCCAGCAGCTTGGACCACCGGACAGCTGACAATGAGCAGTTCTTC. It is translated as CASSLDHRTADNEQFF.

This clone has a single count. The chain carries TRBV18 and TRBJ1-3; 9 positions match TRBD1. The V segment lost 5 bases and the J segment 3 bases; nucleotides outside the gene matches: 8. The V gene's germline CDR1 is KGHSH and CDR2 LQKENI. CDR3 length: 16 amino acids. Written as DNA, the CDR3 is TGTGCCAGCTCAGTTGGACAGGGGTTCTTTGGAAACACCATATATTTT. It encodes CASSVGQGFFGNTIYF.

The CDR3 is CASSFLGKGTGELFF. In nucleotides, the CDR3 is TGTGCCAGCAGTTTCCTAGGGAAGGGCACCGGGGAGCTGTTTTTT. This chain connects TRBV27 to TRBJ2-2, with D unresolved. Trimming shortened V by 3 bases and J by 4 bases, and 12 bases separated the two germline ends. In germline, CDR1 is MNHEY, CDR2 SMNVEV (reference sequence). The CDR3 sequence is 15 residues long.

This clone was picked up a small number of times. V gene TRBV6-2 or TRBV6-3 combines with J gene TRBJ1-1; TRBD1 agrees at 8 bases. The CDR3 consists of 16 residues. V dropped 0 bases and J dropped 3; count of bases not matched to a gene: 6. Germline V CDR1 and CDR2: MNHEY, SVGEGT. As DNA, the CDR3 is TGTGCCAGCAGTTACTCCAGGGGGCAGTACGACACTGAAGCTTTCTTT. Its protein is CASSYSRGQYDTEAFF.

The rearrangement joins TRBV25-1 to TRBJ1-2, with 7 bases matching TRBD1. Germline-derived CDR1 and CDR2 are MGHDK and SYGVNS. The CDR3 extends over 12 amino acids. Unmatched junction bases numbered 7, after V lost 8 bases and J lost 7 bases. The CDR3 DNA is TGTGCCAGCGGCCGACAGGGATCTGGCTACACCTTC. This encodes CASGRQGSGYTF.

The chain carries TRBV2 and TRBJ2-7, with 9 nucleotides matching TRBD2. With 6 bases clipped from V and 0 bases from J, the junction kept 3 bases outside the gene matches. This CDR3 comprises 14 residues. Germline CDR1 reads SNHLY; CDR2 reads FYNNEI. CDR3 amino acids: CASSRSGSSYEQYF. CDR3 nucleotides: TGTGCCAGCAGCCGTAGCGGGAGCTCCTACGAGCAGTACTTC.

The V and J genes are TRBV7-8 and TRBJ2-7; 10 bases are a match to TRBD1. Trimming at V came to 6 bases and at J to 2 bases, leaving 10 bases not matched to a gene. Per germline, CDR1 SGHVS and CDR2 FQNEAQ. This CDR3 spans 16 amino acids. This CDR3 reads CASRRTTGTGAYEQYF. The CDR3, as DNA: TGTGCCAGCAGGCGAACGACCGGGACAGGGGCCTACGAGCAGTACTTC.

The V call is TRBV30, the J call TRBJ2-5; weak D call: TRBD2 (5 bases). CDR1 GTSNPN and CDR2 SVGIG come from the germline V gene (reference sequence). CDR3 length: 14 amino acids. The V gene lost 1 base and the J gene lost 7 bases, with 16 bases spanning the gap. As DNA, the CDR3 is TGTGCCTGGAGTGACGGTCACGGGGAACGGACCCAGTACTTC. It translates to CAWSDGHGERTQYF.

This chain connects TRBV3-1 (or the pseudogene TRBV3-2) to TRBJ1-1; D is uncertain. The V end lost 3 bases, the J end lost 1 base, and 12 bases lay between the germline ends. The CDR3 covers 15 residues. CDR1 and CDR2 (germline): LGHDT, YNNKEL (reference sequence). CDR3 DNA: TGTGCCAGCAGCCACAAGGCGCGTTGGAACACTGAAGCTTTCTTT. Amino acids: CASSHKARWNTEAFF.

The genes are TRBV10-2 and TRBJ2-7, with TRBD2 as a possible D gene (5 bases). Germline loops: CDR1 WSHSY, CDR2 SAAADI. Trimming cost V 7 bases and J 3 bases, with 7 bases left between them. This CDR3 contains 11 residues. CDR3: CASTGDYEQYF. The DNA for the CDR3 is TGCGCCAGCACCGGGGACTACGAGCAGTACTTC.

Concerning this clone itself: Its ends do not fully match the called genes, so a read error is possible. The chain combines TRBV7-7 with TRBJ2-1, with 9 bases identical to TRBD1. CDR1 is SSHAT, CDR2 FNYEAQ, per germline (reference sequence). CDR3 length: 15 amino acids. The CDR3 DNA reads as TGTGCTAGCAGCCGCGGACAGGGGTCCTACAATGAGCAGTTCTTC. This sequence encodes CASSRGQGSYNEQFF.

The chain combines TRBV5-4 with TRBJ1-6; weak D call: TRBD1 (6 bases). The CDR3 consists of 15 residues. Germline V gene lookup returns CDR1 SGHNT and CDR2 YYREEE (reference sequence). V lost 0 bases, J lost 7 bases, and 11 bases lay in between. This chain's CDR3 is CASSLDGQSNSPLHF. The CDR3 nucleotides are TGTGCCAGCAGCTTGGACGGACAGAGCAATTCACCCCTCCACTTT. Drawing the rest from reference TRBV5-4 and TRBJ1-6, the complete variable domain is ETGVTQSPTHLIKTRGQQVTLRCSSQSGHNTVSWYQQALGQGPQFIFQYYREEENGRGNFPPRFSGLQFPNYSSELNVNALELDDSALYLCASSLDGQSNSPLHFGNGTRLTVT.

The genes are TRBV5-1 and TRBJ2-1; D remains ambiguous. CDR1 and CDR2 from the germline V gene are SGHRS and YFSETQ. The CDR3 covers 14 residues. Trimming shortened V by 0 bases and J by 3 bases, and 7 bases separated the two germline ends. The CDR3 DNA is TGCGCCAGCAGCTTGGCTACAAGCTACAATGAGCAGTTCTTC. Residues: CASSLATSYNEQFF.

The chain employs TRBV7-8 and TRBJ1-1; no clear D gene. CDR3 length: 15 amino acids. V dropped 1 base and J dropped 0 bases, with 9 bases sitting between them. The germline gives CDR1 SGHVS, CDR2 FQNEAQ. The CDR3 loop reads CASSLESGMNTEAFF. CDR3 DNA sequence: TGTGCCAGCAGCTTAGAAAGCGGCATGAACACTGAAGCTTTCTTT. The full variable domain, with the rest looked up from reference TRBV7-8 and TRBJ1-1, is GAGVSQSPRYKVAKRGQDVALRCDPISGHVSLFWYQQALGQGPEFLTYFQNEAQLDKSGLPSDRFFAERPEGSVSTLKIQRTQQEDSAVYLCASSLESGMNTEAFFGQGTRLTVV.

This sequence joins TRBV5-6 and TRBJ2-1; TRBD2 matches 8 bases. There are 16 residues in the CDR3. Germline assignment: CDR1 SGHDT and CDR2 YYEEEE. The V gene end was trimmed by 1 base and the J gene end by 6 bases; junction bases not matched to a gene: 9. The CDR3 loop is CASSLFRGGQINEQFF. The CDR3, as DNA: TGTGCCAGCAGCTTGTTTCGGGGGGGACAAATCAATGAGCAGTTCTTC.

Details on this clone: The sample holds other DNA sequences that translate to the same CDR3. The CDR3 DNA is TGTGCCAGCAACAGGGGGACAGATACGCAGTATTTT. Translating it yields CASNRGTDTQYF. The chain uses TRBV25-1 and TRBJ2-3, with 8 bases identical to TRBD1. V was clipped by 7 bases and J by 3 bases; unmatched bases: 0. The germline CDR1 and CDR2 sequences are MGHDK and SYGVNS. The CDR3 contains 12 residues.

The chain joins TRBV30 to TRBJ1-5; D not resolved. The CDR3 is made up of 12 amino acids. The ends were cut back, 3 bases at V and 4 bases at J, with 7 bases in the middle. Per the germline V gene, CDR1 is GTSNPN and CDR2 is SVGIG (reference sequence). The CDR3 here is CAWRVPNQPQHF. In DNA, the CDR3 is TGTGCCTGGAGGGTTCCGAATCAGCCCCAGCATTTT.

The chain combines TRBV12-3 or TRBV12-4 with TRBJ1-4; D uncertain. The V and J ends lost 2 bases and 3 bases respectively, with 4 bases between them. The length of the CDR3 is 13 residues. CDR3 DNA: TGTGCCAGCAGTTTAAGATCTAATGAAAAACTGTTTTTT. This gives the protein CASSLRSNEKLFF.

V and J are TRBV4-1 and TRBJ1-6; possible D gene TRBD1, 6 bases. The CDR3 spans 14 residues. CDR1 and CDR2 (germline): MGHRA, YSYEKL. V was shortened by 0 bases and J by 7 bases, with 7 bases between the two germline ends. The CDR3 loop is CASSQEGGNSPLHF. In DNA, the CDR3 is TGCGCCAGCAGCCAAGAAGGGGGAAATTCACCCCTCCACTTT.